These T cell receptor beta chains were read from a single sample in a study of blood T cell repertoires in COVID-19. Libraries were prepared by immunoSEQ multiplex PCR; TCRdb keeps only in-frame clonotypes and omits some of them. This table has 350,000 or so clones, 85% to 90% appearing once. The sequenced sample consisted of PBMCs or T cells enriched from blood (not recorded which). The source of these receptors is a woman in her twenties or thirties who had been exposed to COVID-19. Each CDR3 is given with its conserved first and last residue. The order of the fields is D gene, clone size, V gene, J gene, CDR3 DNA, CDR3 protein. A D gene is named only where the DNA matches it firmly. The size of a clone is reported for some rows only, either as once, few or many, or as a class for expanded clones.

D: TRBD2; size: .; V: TRBV18; J: TRBJ2-4; DNA: TGTGCCAGCTCATCAGATAGCGGGAGGAATCACATTCAGTACTTC; CDR3: CASSSDSGRNHIQYF
D: .; size: .; V: TRBV18; J: TRBJ1-5; DNA: TGTGCCAGCTCACCACCTTATAGCAATCAGCCCCAGCATTTT; CDR3: CASSPPYSNQPQHF
D: .; size: .; V: TRBV9; J: TRBJ2-3; DNA: TGTGCCAGCAGCGTAGCTACGGGGGATACGCAGTATTTT; CDR3: CASSVATGDTQYF
D: .; size: .; V: TRBV10-1; J: TRBJ2-3; DNA: TGCGCCAGCAGTGAGTCCCCCGGGACACCAGGCACAGATACGCAGTATTTT; CDR3: CASSESPGTPGTDTQYF
D: .; size: .; V: TRBV10-2; J: TRBJ1-1; DNA: TGCGCCAGCACGGCCAGGGTGGCCACTGAAGCTTTCTTT; CDR3: CASTARVATEAFF
D: .; size: .; V: TRBV6-6; J: TRBJ2-2; DNA: TGTGCCAGCGGAGACCAGGGGTTTACCGGGGAGCTGTTTTTT; CDR3: CASGDQGFTGELFF
D: .; size: .; V: TRBV11-1; J: TRBJ2-7; DNA: TGTGCCAGCAGCTTGGCGAGGGGGGAGCAGTACTTC; CDR3: CASSLARGEQYF
D: .; size: .; V: TRBV14; J: TRBJ2-3; DNA: TGTGCCAGCAGCCAGGGGGAGGTGAGCACAGATACGCAGTATTTT; CDR3: CASSQGEVSTDTQYF
D: TRBD1; size: once; V: TRBV29-1; J: TRBJ2-3; DNA: TGCAGCGTCCCCCGGATACAGGGACAGACAGATACGCAGTATTTT; CDR3: CSVPRIQGQTDTQYF
D: TRBD2; size: .; V: TRBV14; J: TRBJ2-2; DNA: TGTGCCAGCAGCCAAGATCTCTTAGCCGCTAGCGGGAGAAACACCGGGGAGCTGTTTTTT; CDR3: CASSQDLLAASGRNTGELFF
D: TRBD1; size: .; V: TRBV11-1; J: TRBJ2-7; DNA: TGTGCCAGCAGTTCGACCGGGACAGGGTTCTACGAGCAGTACTTC; CDR3: CASSSTGTGFYEQYF
D: TRBD2; size: once; V: TRBV28; J: TRBJ2-2; DNA: TGTGCCAGTCGGGAGGCGGCGAACACCGGGGAGCTGTTTTTT; CDR3: CASREAANTGELFF
D: TRBD1; size: .; V: TRBV7-6; J: TRBJ1-1; DNA: TGTGCCAGCAGCCCAACAGGGGGCTACACTGAAGCTTTCTTT; CDR3: CASSPTGGYTEAFF
D: .; size: .; V: TRBV18; J: TRBJ2-5; DNA: TGTGCCAGCTCACCCTTGGAGGAGACCCAGTACTTC; CDR3: CASSPLEETQYF
D: TRBD1; size: .; V: TRBV7-9; J: TRBJ1-4; DNA: TGTGCCAGCAGCTTCGAGACAGGGGAGGAAAAACTGTTTTTT; CDR3: CASSFETGEEKLFF
D: .; size: .; V: TRBV6-5; J: TRBJ1-6; DNA: TGTGCCAGCACCGGCAGGGCTAGTAATTCACCCCTCCACTTT; CDR3: CASTGRASNSPLHF
D: TRBD1; size: once; V: TRBV5-1; J: TRBJ1-1; DNA: TGCGCCAGCAGCTCGGGACAGGGCTTGAACACTGAAGCTTTCTTT; CDR3: CASSSGQGLNTEAFF
D: TRBD1; size: few; V: TRBV5-1; J: TRBJ1-6; DNA: TGCGCCAGCAGAGGGGACAGAGATAATTCACCCCTCCACTTT; CDR3: CASRGDRDNSPLHF
D: .; size: .; V: TRBV11-1; J: TRBJ1-1; DNA: TGTGCCAGCAGTTCTGTCACTGAAGCTTTCTTT; CDR3: CASSSVTEAFF
D: .; size: .; V: TRBV10-1; J: TRBJ2-1; DNA: TGCGCCAGCAGCTTCTCCCGGGAAAGGATGGGTGAGCAGTTCTTC; CDR3: CASSFSRERMGEQFF
D: .; size: .; V: TRBV3-1/TRBV3-2; J: TRBJ2-7; DNA: TGTGCCAGCAGTCCGACGGAGGCTTTTTACGAGCAGTACTTC; CDR3: CASSPTEAFYEQYF
D: TRBD1; size: .; V: TRBV12-3/TRBV12-4; J: TRBJ1-1; DNA: TGTGCCAGCCAGACAGGGGTTAACACTGAAGCTTTCTTT; CDR3: CASQTGVNTEAFF
D: TRBD2; size: .; V: TRBV29-1; J: TRBJ2-7; DNA: TGCAGCGCCCGGGGGGACTACGAGCAGTACTTC; CDR3: CSARGDYEQYF
D: TRBD1; size: .; V: TRBV5-1; J: TRBJ1-6; DNA: TGCGCCAGCAGCTTGGATATAGGACAGGGACTAACCTCTAATTCACCCCTCCACTTT; CDR3: CASSLDIGQGLTSNSPLHF
D: TRBD1; size: .; V: TRBV14; J: TRBJ1-6; DNA: TGTGCCAGCAGCCCGTGGGGACAGGGCGATTCACCCCTCCACTTT; CDR3: CASSPWGQGDSPLHF